The 18 T cell receptor beta chains given below trace back to one sample, sequenced in a study of blood T cells in healthy people across ages. Combining a sample-barcoded 5' primer with a J-beta primer mix, a second PCR ran for roughly 7 to 12 cycles. TCRdb redid the calling of the 5' RACE reads with MiXCR, one entry per CDR3 protein. The sample has about 1,800,000 distinct CDR3 sequences, over 25% seen once. Input material: blood. The receptor set was obtained from a woman aged 25 to 45 in good health.

On this clonotype: At one boundary the junction diverges from the germline segment, which might be a read error. This chain connects TRBV12-3 or TRBV12-4 to TRBJ1-6, with D maybe TRBD1 (5 bases). The length of the CDR3 is 14 residues. The CDR3 bases are TGCGCCAGCACCGGGGGGGTTCGGGATTCACCCCTCCGCTTT. Its translation is CASTGGVRDSPLRF.

The chain has TRBV12-3 or TRBV12-4 and TRBJ1-4; D remains unclear. CDR3 length equals 13 residues. V lost 0 bases and J 8 bases, leaving 7 bases between the germline ends. Written as DNA, the CDR3 is TGTGCCAGCAGTTTAGCGGCCGGGGAAAAACTGTTTTTT. The encoded protein is CASSLAAGEKLFF.

V and J are TRBV5-1 and TRBJ2-1; TRBD2 aligns across 9 bases. Germline V CDR1 and CDR2: SGHRS, YFSETQ. This CDR3 has 14 amino acids. V lost 3 bases, J lost 5 bases, and 3 bases stayed unmatched. The CDR3 spells CASSSLAGHNEQFF. Here the CDR3 DNA reads TGCGCCAGCAGCTCACTAGCGGGTCACAATGAGCAGTTCTTC.

This clonotype was recorded a few times. This chain links TRBV4-3 with TRBJ2-7; the D gene is possibly TRBD2 (6 bases). The DNA end favors TRBJ2-5, so the J call may be wrong. This CDR3 has 15 amino acids. Germline CDR1 reads LGHNA; CDR2 reads YSLEER. The CDR3 spells CASSQDGGSGETQYF. CDR3 coding DNA: TGCGCCAGCAGCCAAGATGGGGGGAGTGGTGAGACCCAGTACTTC.

This clonotype has only a few counts. The junction shows a germline mismatch at one end, possibly a read error. V gene TRBV3-1 combines with J gene TRBJ1-2; D is possibly TRBD1 (6 bases). Germline lookup yields CDR1 LGHDT and CDR2 YNNKEL (reference sequence). This CDR3 has 14 amino acids. CDR3 sequence reads: CANSATGMGYGYTF. The CDR3 region has the DNA TGTGCCAACAGCGCCACAGGGATGGGGTATGGCTACACCTTC.

A note on this clonotype: One base away lies a much larger clone, so this may be a sequencing read error. The chain carries TRBV5-1 and TRBJ2-7; TRBD1 is a possible D gene (6 bases). CDR1 and CDR2 from the germline V gene are SGHRS and YFSETQ. This CDR3 has 17 residues. The germline V and J ends were trimmed by 2 bases and 0 bases, with 18 bases remaining between them. CDR3 loop: CASSLQSLRGSSYEQYF. CDR3 in DNA: TGCGCCAGCAGCTTACAAAGCCTGAGGGGGAGCTCCTACGAGCAGTACTTC.

The chain couples TRBV5-6 to TRBJ2-7; 7 bases match TRBD2. The ends lost 4 bases at V and 3 bases at J; junction bases unmatched: 10. CDR3 length: 15 amino acids. Germline V gives CDR1 SGHDT, CDR2 YYEEEE. CDR3 sequence reads: CASSRMGGSYYEQYF. DNA of the CDR3: TGTGCCAGCAGCCGTATGGGAGGGAGCTACTACGAGCAGTACTTC.

V and J are TRBV12-3 or TRBV12-4 and TRBJ2-5, with a weak D call TRBD2 (5 bases). TRBJ2-1 matches the DNA end more closely, so the J call is doubtful. The CDR3 extends over 13 amino acids. The CDR3 loop is CASSSDLQETQFF. The CDR3 region has the DNA TGTGCCAGCAGCTCGGACTTACAAGAGACCCAGTTCTTC.

With regard to this clonotype: At one end the junction does not follow the germline gene, possibly because of a read error. The chain has TRBV10-1 and TRBJ2-3; no firm D call. Germline V lookup: CDR1 WNHNN, CDR2 SYGVQD (reference sequence). This CDR3 has 13 residues. The CDR3 coding sequence is TGCGCCGGCAGTGAGCCGGGCACAGATACGCAGTATTTT. Encoded protein: CAGSEPGTDTQYF.

This clonotype came up once. The chain joins TRBV5-1 to TRBJ2-2, with unresolved D. The ends were cut back, 4 bases at V and 4 bases at J, with 14 bases in the middle. This CDR3 contains 15 residues. In germline, CDR1 is SGHRS, CDR2 YFSETQ. The CDR3 loop reads CASSMVQQPTGELFF. Written as DNA, the CDR3 is TGCGCCAGCAGCATGGTTCAGCAACCCACCGGGGAGCTGTTTTTT.

The V gene is TRBV7-4, the J gene TRBJ2-1; D gene ambiguous. CDR3 length: 8 residues. The germline gives CDR1 SGHVT, CDR2 SQSDAQ. Trimming removed 5 bases at V and 14 bases at J, with 4 bases between. The CDR3 protein is CASSPKFF. The CDR3 DNA is TGTGCCAGCAGCCCGAAGTTCTTC. Together with reference TRBV7-4 and TRBJ2-1, the CDR3 gives the full variable domain: GAGVSQSPRYKVAKRGRDVALRCDSISGHVTLYWYRQTLGQGSEVLTYSQSDAQRDKSGRPSGRFSAERPERSVSTLKIQRTEQGDSAVYLCASSPKFFGPGTRLTVL.

This clonotype has ten or more counts. The J gene is TRBJ2-5, the V gene TRBV15, with D possibly matching TRBD2 (6 bases). V was pared by 8 bases and J by 0 bases, with 10 bases between. In germline, CDR1 is LNHNV, CDR2 YYDKDF (reference sequence). The CDR3 has 13 residues. This chain's CDR3 is CATGTSYQETQYF. The CDR3 coding sequence is TGTGCCACCGGGACTTCTTACCAAGAGACCCAGTACTTC.

The chain has TRBV6-5 and TRBJ2-1; unclear D gene. Germline assignment: CDR1 MNHEY and CDR2 SVGAGI. Deletions cut 6 bases from V and 10 bases from J, with 22 bases between. The CDR3 is made up of 15 amino acids. Here the CDR3 DNA reads TGTGCCAGCAGCCCCCTCAACGCCCCGGCCCGAGAGCAGTTCTTC. Amino acids: CASSPLNAPAREQFF.

This chain joins TRBV30 and TRBJ2-7; a possible D gene is TRBD2 (7 bases). Germline CDR1 and CDR2: GTSNPN and SVGIG (reference sequence). The CDR3 spans 12 residues. V shed 3 bases and J shed 4 bases, with 10 bases lying between them. The CDR3 bases are TGTGCCTGGAGGGGAGGGGGTTACGAGCAGTACTTC. Translation: CAWRGGGYEQYF.

This clonotype appeared a few times. This sequence joins TRBV7-9 and TRBJ2-5; no clear D. This CDR3 is 13 amino acids long. V was clipped by 5 bases and J by 2 bases, with 9 bases between them. Germline assignment: CDR1 SEHNR and CDR2 FQNEAQ (reference sequence). The CDR3 reads CASSTSKQETQYF. In DNA, the CDR3 is TGTGCCAGCAGCACCAGCAAGCAAGAGACCCAGTACTTC.

V and J are TRBV30 and TRBJ1-5; D is unresolved. The CDR3 is 12 amino acids. Trimming pared 3 bases from V and 4 bases from J, leaving 7 bases between. CDR1 is GTSNPN and CDR2 is SVGIG in the germline V gene (reference sequence). CDR3 protein: CAWSGINQPQHF. CDR3 bases: TGTGCCTGGAGCGGAATTAATCAGCCCCAGCATTTT.

This clonotype was found many times. The chain carries TRBV12-5 and TRBJ1-5; a possible D gene is TRBD1 (5 bases). Germline V gives CDR1 LGHNT, CDR2 FRNRAP. The CDR3 consists of 16 residues. V lost 6 bases, J lost 3 bases, and 18 bases lay in between. This chain's CDR3 is CASGAQGIGYNQPQHF. Here the CDR3 DNA reads TGTGCTAGTGGGGCGCAGGGCATCGGGTACAATCAGCCCCAGCATTTT.

The chain is built from TRBV20-1 and TRBJ2-3; 16 nucleotides align to TRBD2. Per the germline V gene, CDR1 is DFQATT and CDR2 is SNEGSKA (reference sequence). The ends lost 5 bases at V and 1 base at J; junction bases unmatched: 6. CDR3 size: 17 residues. CDR3: CSARGTSGRAGTDTQYF. DNA of the CDR3: TGCAGTGCTCGCGGGACTAGCGGGAGGGCGGGCACAGATACGCAGTATTTT.